The T cell receptor (beta chain) described here comes from a study of blood T cells in healthy people across ages. About the research overall: Capturing about one barcoded beta molecule per two T cells was achieved by template switching.

With a J-beta primer mix and a sample-barcoded 5' primer, a second PCR ran 7 to 11 cycles. Each CDR3 protein is one row after TCRdb ran MiXCR on the 5' RACE reads. The sample shows approximately 2,000,000 distinct CDR3 sequences, 39% of them seen only once. Trimming cost V 8 bases and J 2 bases, with 13 bases left between them. Germline V CDR1 and CDR2: SNHLY, FYNNEI. This CDR3 has 14 amino acids. Findings and limits, study-wide: Diversity figures derived from one million T cells were judged to underestimate the true value.

For this clonotype: Its matching antigen is unknown.

The rearrangement uses TRBV2 and TRBJ1-5; a weak D match, TRBD1 (5 bases). Sequencing was carried out using blood. The sequence was collected from a human donor in good health. The CDR3 nucleotides read TGTGCCAGCGTTGGGGGATTTGGCAATCAGCCCCAGCATTTT. Translated, it gives CASVGGFGNQPQHF.